Reported below is one T cell receptor beta chain. The antigen is undetermined. A multiplex PCR was run with 60 Vbeta primers and 13 Jbeta primers. Method: immunoSEQ multiplex PCR; TCRdb's copy keeps in-frame clones and lacks some. Recorded for this sample: about 74,000 clones. The data belong to a study of cytomegalovirus exposure and HLA in healthy donors. Overall study: Earlier, about 179 million T cells were analyzed, and over 95 million unique TCR beta sequences were found among them.

Looked up from germline, CDR1 is MNHNS and CDR2 is SASEGT. V shed 1 base, J shed 2 bases, and the junction held 11 bases outside the gene matches. The CDR3 extends over 18 amino acids. Study observations and caveats: Apparent HLA restriction characterized most CMV-associated TCR beta chains in a later analysis. Among TCR beta chains of equal frequency, HLA-associated ones were more clonally expanded in a later analysis. When analyzed later, a missense DCLRE1C variant was found to be linked to TCR beta V- and J-gene trimming.

Input material: PBMCs. The rearrangement joins TRBV6-1 to TRBJ1-5; 7 bases agree with TRBD1. The clonotype comes from a female donor in good health and CMV-seropositive. This CDR3 is CASSEVGGGRTGNQPQHF. The DNA for the CDR3 is TGTGCCAGCAGTGAAGTAGGGGGCGGAAGAACGGGCAATCAGCCCCAGCATTTT.